The rows below give T cell receptor beta chains drawn from one sample of a study of shared clonotypes between healthy human individuals. Clones were read by immunoSEQ multiplex PCR, and TCRdb kept only the in-frame ones, dropping some. Of about 2.2 million clones listed, 93% were seen once; the top ten hold roughly 1.7%. Sequencing used naive CD8+ T cells from PBMCs. The receptors come from a man younger than 30 in good health. Some clones in this sample may be carry-over from other donors' samples. The CDR3 runs from the conserved cysteine through the conserved F or W. Fields, in order: J gene, CDR3 length, V gene, CDR3 protein.

j_gene: TRBJ2-7
len: 19
v_gene: TRBV7-9
CDR3aa: CASSSGRGTSGSIIYEQYF

j_gene: TRBJ2-1
len: 16
v_gene: TRBV5-1
CDR3aa: CASSPLFGGSYNEQFF

j_gene: TRBJ2-1
len: 17
v_gene: TRBV4-1
CDR3aa: CASSQDLRVAGGNEQFF

j_gene: TRBJ1-1
len: 15
v_gene: TRBV7-2
CDR3aa: CASSAHRAMGTEAFF

j_gene: TRBJ1-6
len: 13
v_gene: TRBV11-2
CDR3aa: CASSSTPDTPLHF

j_gene: TRBJ2-5
len: 15
v_gene: TRBV7-3
CDR3aa: CASSWTSGSQETQYF

j_gene: TRBJ1-5
len: 16
v_gene: TRBV4-2
CDR3aa: CASSQDLAGPNQPQHF

j_gene: TRBJ2-5
len: 15
v_gene: TRBV4-3
CDR3aa: CASSQDAGTQETQYF

j_gene: TRBJ2-7
len: 17
v_gene: TRBV27
CDR3aa: CASSQTGGVRRLYEQYF

j_gene: TRBJ1-1
len: 13
v_gene: TRBV5-1
CDR3aa: CASSLADRLEAFF

j_gene: TRBJ2-1
len: 13
v_gene: TRBV11-2
CDR3aa: CASSLQFYNEQFF

j_gene: TRBJ2-3
len: 18
v_gene: TRBV9
CDR3aa: CASSDGTSGRAGTDTQYF

j_gene: TRBJ2-2
len: 16
v_gene: TRBV27
CDR3aa: CASSLSGSWNTGELFF

j_gene: TRBJ1-2
len: 14
v_gene: TRBV19
CDR3aa: CASISRGGGYGYTF

j_gene: TRBJ1-2
len: 18
v_gene: TRBV10-3
CDR3aa: CAISESAQNKGGNYGYTF

j_gene: TRBJ2-1
len: 12
v_gene: TRBV4-1
CDR3aa: CASSQELGEQFF

j_gene: TRBJ2-3
len: 15
v_gene: TRBV11-2
CDR3aa: CASSLGRELPDTQYF

j_gene: TRBJ1-2
len: 11
v_gene: TRBV25-1
CDR3aa: CASSVGYGYTF

j_gene: TRBJ1-2
len: 13
v_gene: TRBV19
CDR3aa: CASSPRNRAGYTF

j_gene: TRBJ2-1
len: 14
v_gene: TRBV5-6
CDR3aa: CASSLQQSYNEQFF

j_gene: TRBJ2-7
len: 13
v_gene: TRBV10-2
CDR3aa: CASKGQGAEEQYF

j_gene: TRBJ1-1
len: 16
v_gene: TRBV9
CDR3aa: CASSGAPSGPETEAFF

j_gene: TRBJ1-1
len: 11
v_gene: TRBV7-9
CDR3aa: CASSPSLYAFF

j_gene: TRBJ1-2
len: 13
v_gene: TRBV7-6
CDR3aa: CASSPRTGDGYTF

j_gene: TRBJ1-1
len: 14
v_gene: TRBV2
CDR3aa: CASSAPGQVGEAFF

j_gene: TRBJ1-5
len: 17
v_gene: TRBV6-1
CDR3aa: CASSANQQGRSNQPQHF

j_gene: TRBJ2-7
len: 14
v_gene: TRBV13
CDR3aa: CASSPRDYSYEQYF

j_gene: TRBJ1-2
len: 13
v_gene: TRBV29-1
CDR3aa: CSVELPGLDGYTF

j_gene: TRBJ2-5
len: 16
v_gene: TRBV7-6
CDR3aa: CASSFGSSAIKETQYF

j_gene: TRBJ2-7
len: 15
v_gene: TRBV7-8
CDR3aa: CASSYGQGTIYEQYF

j_gene: TRBJ2-5
len: 17
v_gene: TRBV2
CDR3aa: CASTREPGLAGFVTQYF

j_gene: TRBJ1-2
len: 14
v_gene: TRBV4-2
CDR3aa: CASSQETANYGYTF

j_gene: TRBJ2-5
len: 16
v_gene: TRBV6-5
CDR3aa: CASSYRSSYPPETQYF

j_gene: TRBJ2-5
len: 16
v_gene: TRBV5-1
CDR3aa: CASRGWTGAVQETQYF

j_gene: TRBJ1-1
len: 13
v_gene: TRBV7-9
CDR3aa: CASSDQQGFEAFF

j_gene: TRBJ1-3
len: 18
v_gene: TRBV7-9
CDR3aa: CASSPNNRRLLEGNTIYF

j_gene: TRBJ1-2
len: 17
v_gene: TRBV5-1
CDR3aa: CASSFGTGDGFDYGYTF

j_gene: TRBJ2-2
len: 14
v_gene: TRBV7-7
CDR3aa: CASSSASGAGELFF

j_gene: TRBJ2-7
len: 15
v_gene: TRBV6-5
CDR3aa: CASRRGLANTYEQYF

j_gene: TRBJ2-1
len: 15
v_gene: TRBV5-8
CDR3aa: CASSSNRGSYNEQFF

j_gene: TRBJ2-1
len: 14
v_gene: TRBV6-6
CDR3aa: CASSSSRGGNEQFF

j_gene: TRBJ2-1
len: 16
v_gene: TRBV9
CDR3aa: CASSVSGTSSYNEQFF